This T cell receptor (beta chain) was recovered during a study of shared clonotypes between healthy human individuals. Here immunoSEQ multiplex PCR was the method, and the copy in TCRdb shows in-frame clones only, minus some. The sample consists of about 110,000 clones, over 65% of them appearing once. In this sample, this clone turned up once. V was shortened by 5 bases and J by 8 bases, with 15 bases between the two germline ends. The CDR3 has 13 residues. Per germline, CDR1 MNHEY and CDR2 SVGAGI. The receptor comes from a woman between 25 and 40 years old in good health. The sample was memory CD8+ T cells sorted from blood. The subset denotes: CD45RO+ cells pooled with CCR7-negative TemRA cells. The rearrangement joins TRBV6-5 to TRBJ1-1; unclear D gene. In DNA, the CDR3 is TGTGCCAGCAGTGGACGTAGTACTCCGGAAGCTTTCTTT. Its protein is CASSGRSTPEAFF.